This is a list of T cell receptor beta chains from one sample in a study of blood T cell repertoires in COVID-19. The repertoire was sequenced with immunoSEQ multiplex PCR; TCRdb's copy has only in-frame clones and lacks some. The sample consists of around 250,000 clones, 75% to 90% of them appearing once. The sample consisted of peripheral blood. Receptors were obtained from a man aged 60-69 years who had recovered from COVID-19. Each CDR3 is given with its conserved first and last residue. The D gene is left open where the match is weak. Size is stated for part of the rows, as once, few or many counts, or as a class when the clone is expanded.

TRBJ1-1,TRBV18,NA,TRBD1,TGTGCCAGCTCGCCCTTAAACAGGGGGCCGAAAGCTTTCTTT,CASSPLNRGPKAFF
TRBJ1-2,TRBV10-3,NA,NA,TGTGCCATCAGATCAACCGGGGGGAACTATGGCTACACCTTC,CAIRSTGGNYGYTF
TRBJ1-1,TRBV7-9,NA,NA,TGTGCCAGCTTTTCCGGGAACACTGAAGCTTTCTTT,CASFSGNTEAFF
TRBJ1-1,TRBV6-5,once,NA,TGTGCCAGCAGTTACTTGAGGGGGGAAGCTTTCTTT,CASSYLRGEAFF
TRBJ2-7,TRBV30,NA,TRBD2,TGTGCCTGCTCCGGGGGGGCCCGCTACGAGCAGTACTTC,CACSGGARYEQYF
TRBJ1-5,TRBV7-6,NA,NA,TGTGCCAGCAGCTTAGTTTCCGGTAGCAATCAGCCCCAGCATTTT,CASSLVSGSNQPQHF
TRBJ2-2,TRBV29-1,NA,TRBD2,TGCAGCGCTAGACTAGCGGCTTCCTCCGGGGAGCTGTTTTTT,CSARLAASSGELFF
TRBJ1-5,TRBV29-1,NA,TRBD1,TGCAGCGCAGGGGGGGGCGGCCAGCCCCAGCATTTT,CSAGGGGQPQHF
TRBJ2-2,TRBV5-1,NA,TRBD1,TGCGCCAGCAGCTCCCGGGACAGGGTGCCGTCCGGGGAGCTGTTTTTT,CASSSRDRVPSGELFF
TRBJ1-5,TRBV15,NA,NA,TGTGCCACCAGCAAGATGGAGAGCAATCAGCCCCAGCATTTT,CATSKMESNQPQHF
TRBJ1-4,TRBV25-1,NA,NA,TGTGCCAGCAGTGAATATGGCGGTGAAAAACTGTTTTTT,CASSEYGGEKLFF
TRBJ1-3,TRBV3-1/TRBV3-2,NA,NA,TGTGCCAGCAGCCAAGGAGGGTTTGGAAACACCATATATTTT,CASSQGGFGNTIYF
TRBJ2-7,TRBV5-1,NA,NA,TGCGCCAGCAGCTTGCGGCAGGGCACCGAGCAGTACTTC,CASSLRQGTEQYF
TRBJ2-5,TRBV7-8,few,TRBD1,TGTGCCAGCAGCAGCAACAGGGGGCTGGAGACCCAGTACTTC,CASSSNRGLETQYF
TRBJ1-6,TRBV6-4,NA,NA,TGTGCCAGCATACTACAGGGTATGAGGTCCTATAATTCACCCCTCCACTTT,CASILQGMRSYNSPLHF
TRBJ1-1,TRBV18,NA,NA,TGTGCCAGCTCACCACGGGCGGACATGAACACTGAAGCTTTCTTT,CASSPRADMNTEAFF
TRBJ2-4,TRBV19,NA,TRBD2,TGTGCCAGTAGTACTAGCGGGGGCAGAGGTGTAGACATTCAGTACTTC,CASSTSGGRGVDIQYF
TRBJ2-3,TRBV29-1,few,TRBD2,TGCAGCGTTGACGCGGGAGTCGGGTGGTATTTT,CSVDAGVGWYF
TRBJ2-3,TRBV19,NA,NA,TGTGCCAGTAAGAGGAGGGCCAGCACAGATACGCAGTATTTT,CASKRRASTDTQYF
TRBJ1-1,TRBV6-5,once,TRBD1,TGTGCCAGCAGCGACAGGGGCGGGGGGAACACTGAAGCTTTCTTT,CASSDRGGGNTEAFF
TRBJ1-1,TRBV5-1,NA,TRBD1,TGCGCCAGCAGCTTTGGTACAGGGGCGTCCGCTGAAGCTTTCTTT,CASSFGTGASAEAFF
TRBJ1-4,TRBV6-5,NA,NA,TGTGCCAGCACCATGGGGGCAGGGCGGGAAAAACTGTTTTTT,CASTMGAGREKLFF
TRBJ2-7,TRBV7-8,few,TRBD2,TGTGCCAGCAGCCCCGACCCGGGACTAGCCCAGTACTTC,CASSPDPGLAQYF
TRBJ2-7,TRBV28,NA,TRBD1,TGTGCCAGCAGGGGACCGAGACAGGGGGCGAGGGAGCAGTACTTC,CASRGPRQGAREQYF
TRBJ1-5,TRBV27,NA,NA,TGTGCCAGCAGTTTATCTGCGGGGGTCAGCAATCAGCCCCAGCATTTT,CASSLSAGVSNQPQHF
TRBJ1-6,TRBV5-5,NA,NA,TGTGCCAGCAGCCCCCTCCGTGAGAGGCTGAATTCACCCCTCCACTTT,CASSPLRERLNSPLHF
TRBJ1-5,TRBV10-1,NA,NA,TGCGCCAGCAGTGAGTCGAGGTCTCTAATCATGCCCCAGCATTTT,CASSESRSLIMPQHF
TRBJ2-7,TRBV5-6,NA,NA,TGTGCCAGCAGCTTGGGGATAGCCCTCTCCTACGAGCAGTACTTC,CASSLGIALSYEQYF
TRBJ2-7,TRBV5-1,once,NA,TGCGCCAGCAGTGGGGGCCCGGGCTACGAGCAGTACTTC,CASSGGPGYEQYF
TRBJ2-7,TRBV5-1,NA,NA,TGCGCCAGCAGCTTGGCCGGGATCTACGAGCAGTACTTC,CASSLAGIYEQYF
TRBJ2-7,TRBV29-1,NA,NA,TGCAGCGTTGTCGGCCTCAGGGGCTCTTACGAGCAGTACTTC,CSVVGLRGSYEQYF
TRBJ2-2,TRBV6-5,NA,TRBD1,TGTGCCAGCCGAACGGACAGGGGCAGCACCGGGGAGCTGTTTTTT,CASRTDRGSTGELFF
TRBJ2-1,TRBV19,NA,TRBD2,TGTGCCAGTAGTATAATTGGCGGGAGGGCCGCGGCGTATGAGCAGTTCTTC,CASSIIGGRAAAYEQFF
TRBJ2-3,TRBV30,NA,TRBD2,TGTGCCTGGAGTCTGCCTAGCGGGGACACAGATACGCAGTATTTT,CAWSLPSGDTDTQYF
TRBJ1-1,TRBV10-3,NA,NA,TGTGCCATCAAAGACAGTATGAACACTGAAGCTTTCTTT,CAIKDSMNTEAFF
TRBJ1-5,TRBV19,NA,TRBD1,TGTGCCAGCAAGGACAGGGGGCTTCAGCCCCAGCATTTT,CASKDRGLQPQHF
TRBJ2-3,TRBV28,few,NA,TGTGCCAGCAGATCCGATCCGGGACACCAGACATGGGATACGCAGTATTTT,CASRSDPGHQTWDTQYF
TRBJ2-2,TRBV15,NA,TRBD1,TGTGCCACCAGCAGCAGACAGGGGGCCGGGGAGCTGTTTTTT,CATSSRQGAGELFF
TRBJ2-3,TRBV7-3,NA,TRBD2,TGTGCCAGCAGCTTAGTGTCGGGGGGGAGCACAGATACGCAGTATTTT,CASSLVSGGSTDTQYF
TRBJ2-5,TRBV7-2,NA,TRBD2,TGTGCCAGCAGCGCAGGGGCTAGCGGGAAAAAAGAGACCCAGTACTTC,CASSAGASGKKETQYF
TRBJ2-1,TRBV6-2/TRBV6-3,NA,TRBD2,TGTGCCAGCAGTTACCCCTCCATAGCGGGAGGGGCCTACAATGAGCAGTTCTTC,CASSYPSIAGGAYNEQFF
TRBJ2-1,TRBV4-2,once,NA,TGTGCCAGCAGCCCAACCCGTAGCGGCGATGAGCAGTTCTTC,CASSPTRSGDEQFF
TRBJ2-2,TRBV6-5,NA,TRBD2,TGTGCCTGTCGGAAAGCGGGGAAAAACACCGGGGAGCTGTTTTTT,CACRKAGKNTGELFF
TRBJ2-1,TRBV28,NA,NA,TGTGCCAGCGAGAATTCGGGGACAAAGGTAAACAATGAGCAGTTCTTC,CASENSGTKVNNEQFF
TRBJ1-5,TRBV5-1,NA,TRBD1,TGCGCCAGCAGCCCGGGACAGGGAGGTAGCAATCAGCCCCAGCATTTT,CASSPGQGGSNQPQHF
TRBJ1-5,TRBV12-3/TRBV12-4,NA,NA,TGTGCCAGCGGGGGCAGGAGCAATCAGCCCCAGCATTTT,CASGGRSNQPQHF
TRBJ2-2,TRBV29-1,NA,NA,TGCAGCGCCCCGGGACAAAGGACCGGGGAGCTGTTTTTT,CSAPGQRTGELFF
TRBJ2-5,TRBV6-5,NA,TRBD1,TGTGCCAGCAGTTTTCGGACAGGGGGAGAGACCCAGTACTTC,CASSFRTGGETQYF
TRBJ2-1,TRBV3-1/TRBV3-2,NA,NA,TGTGCCAGCAGCCAACTCCAGGGTGAGCAGTTCTTC,CASSQLQGEQFF